This is a list of T cell receptor beta chains from one sample in a study of breast tumors, draining lymph nodes, adjacent tissues. TCRdb re-called the multiplex PCR reads with MiXCR, one entry per CDR3 protein. The table includes about 230,000 distinct CDR3 sequences, around 32% detected once. The sequencing sample was made of axillary lymph node tissue. These TCRs come from a female donor with breast cancer. Some clones in this sample may be carry-over from other donors' samples. The CDR3 runs from the conserved cysteine through the conserved F or W. The D gene is left open where the match is weak. Clone size is stated in some rows and not others, as once, few, many or a class when expanded.

NA,many,TRBV29-1,TRBJ2-3,CSVVQGHTDTQYF,TGCAGCGTTGTGCAGGGGCACACAGATACGCAGTATTTT
NA,many,TRBV24-1,TRBJ2-7,CATSGNSYEQYF,TGTGCCACCAGTGGAAACTCCTACGAGCAGTACTTC
NA,many,TRBV5-1,TRBJ1-2,CASSLEGQVEEDGYTF,TGCGCCAGCAGCTTGGAAGGACAAGTTGAAGAGGATGGCTACACCTTC
TRBD1,many,TRBV18,TRBJ1-6,CASSQDRNNSPLHF,TGTGCCAGCTCACAGGACAGGAATAATTCACCCCTCCACTTT
NA,many,TRBV9,TRBJ1-1,CASSVVMGTEAFF,TGTGCCAGCAGCGTCGTTATGGGCACTGAAGCTTTCTTT
TRBD2,many,TRBV11-3,TRBJ2-5,CASSFTPGTSVETQYF,TGTGCCAGCAGCTTCACTCCCGGGACTAGTGTAGAGACCCAGTACTTC
NA,NA,TRBV2,TRBJ1-4,CASTRGVGGEKPFF,TGTGCCAGCACCCGGGGGGTTGGAGGAGAAAAGCCGTTTTTT
NA,many,TRBV20-1,TRBJ2-1,CSSSWSYNEQFF,TGCAGTTCTAGTTGGTCCTACAATGAGCAGTTCTTC
TRBD2,NA,TRBV4-2,TRBJ2-7,CASALGLGTYEQHF,TGTGCCAGTGCCCTGGGACTAGGGACCTACGAGCAGCACTTC
TRBD1,many,TRBV25-1,TRBJ2-4,CASRRSGQDPTQYF,TGTGCCAGCAGGCGCTCGGGACAGGACCCGACTCAGTACTTC
TRBD2,once,TRBV29-1,TRBJ2-3,CSVAGEGGTDTQYF,TGCAGCGTAGCGGGAGAAGGGGGCACAGATACGCAGTATTTT
NA,many,TRBV28,TRBJ1-2,CASSRGGRYGYTF,TGTGCCAGCAGTCGGGGTGGTCGGTATGGCTACACCTTC
NA,NA,TRBV29-1,TRBJ1-5,CSVEDGGETQHF,TGCAGCGTTGAAGACGGGGGAGAGACCCAGCATTTT
NA,NA,TRBV11-2,TRBJ2-5,CASSLWGGTQYF,TGTGCCAGCAGCTTATGGGGAGGGACCCAGTACTTC
NA,many,TRBV12-3/TRBV12-4,TRBJ2-1,CASSAGTAPNEQFF,TGTGCCAGCAGTGCCGGGACGGCCCCGAATGAGCAGTTCTTC
NA,NA,TRBV27,TRBJ2-7,CASNSGDKPSYEQYF,TGTGCCAGCAACTCCGGGGATAAGCCTTCCTACGAGCAGTACTTC
NA,many,TRBV7-2,TRBJ2-7,CASSLGGVNYEQYF,TGTGCCAGCAGCTTAGGGGGAGTGAACTACGAGCAGTACTTC
NA,NA,TRBV28,TRBJ1-2,CASSLLGTGGQYYGYTF,TGTGCCAGCAGTTTACTTGGTACTGGGGGGCAGTACTATGGCTACACCTTC
NA,NA,TRBV10-1,TRBJ1-6,CASSEMGFNSPLHF,TGCGCCAGCAGTGAAATGGGATTTAATTCACCCCTCCACTTT
NA,many,TRBV2,TRBJ2-7,CASLLDDEQYF,TGTGCCAGCCTCCTGGATGACGAGCAGTACTTC
TRBD2,many,TRBV20-1,TRBJ2-3,CSAWGGGSGKKDTQYF,TGCAGTGCTTGGGGGGGAGGTAGCGGGAAGAAAGATACGCAGTATTTT
NA,many,TRBV7-8,TRBJ1-2,CASSQGELSYGYTF,TGTGCCAGCAGCCAAGGGGAACTCAGCTATGGCTACACCTTC
TRBD1,NA,TRBV2,TRBJ1-4,CASLRDRGEKLFF,TGTGCCAGCCTCCGGGACAGGGGTGAAAAACTGTTTTTT
NA,many,TRBV30,TRBJ1-2,CAWKRGEVNYGYTF,TGTGCCTGGAAGAGGGGAGAGGTCAACTATGGCTACACCTTC
NA,NA,TRBV6-2/TRBV6-3,TRBJ1-1,CASSRIRETEAFF,TGTGCCAGCAGTCGTATAAGAGAAACTGAAGCTTTCTTT
NA,once,TRBV10-1,TRBJ2-2,CASSESGRADTGEPFF,TGCGCCAGCAGTGAGTCTGGAAGGGCGGACACCGGGGAGCCGTTTTTT
NA,once,TRBV24-1,TRBJ2-1,CATSDWEGGQVNEQFF,TGTGCCACCAGTGATTGGGAGGGGGGACAGGTCAATGAGCAGTTCTTC
NA,many,TRBV11-3,TRBJ1-1,CASSPGGDTEAFF,TGTGCCAGCAGCCCGGGAGGGGACACTGAAGCTTTCTTT
TRBD2,NA,TRBV7-2,TRBJ2-3,CASSCPGTSGSTDPQYF,TGTGCCAGCAGCTGTCCGGGGACTAGCGGGAGCACAGATCCGCAGTATTTT
TRBD1,NA,TRBV18,TRBJ2-7,CASSPSGQGLTSYEQYF,TGTGCCAGCTCACCTTCGGGACAGGGGCTAACATCCTACGAGCAGTACTTC
NA,many,TRBV4-3,TRBJ2-5,CASSHVMGETQYF,TGCGCCAGCAGCCATGTAATGGGAGAGACCCAGTACTTC
NA,many,TRBV6-1,TRBJ1-3,CASSELATTSGNTIYF,TGTGCCAGCAGTGAATTAGCGACCACGTCTGGAAACACCATATATTTT
TRBD1,many,TRBV6-5,TRBJ2-7,CASRPDRGAGEQYF,TGTGCCAGCAGACCTGACAGGGGCGCGGGGGAGCAGTACTTC
NA,many,TRBV20-1,TRBJ2-7,CSARQGFAYEQYF,TGCAGTGCTAGACAGGGTTTTGCCTACGAGCAGTACTTC
NA,many,TRBV6-5,TRBJ2-1,CASSHSGGAGAQFF,TGTGCCAGCAGTCACTCGGGTGGGGCGGGGGCTCAGTTCTTC
NA,many,TRBV3-1,TRBJ1-2,CASSQDSTGTYGYTF,TGTGCCAGCAGCCAAGATAGTACAGGGACCTATGGCTACACCTTC
TRBD1,many,TRBV29-1,TRBJ1-2,CSVPGQGDYGYTF,TGCAGCGTCCCCGGACAGGGAGACTATGGCTACACCTTC
TRBD2,many,TRBV12-3/TRBV12-4,TRBJ2-7,CASSFRAGVVIHEQYF,TGTGCCAGCAGTTTCCGAGCGGGAGTCGTAATCCACGAGCAGTACTTC
NA,few,TRBV18,TRBJ2-1,CASSSRDASSYNEQFF,TGTGCCAGCTCATCCCGGGACGCAAGCTCCTACAATGAGCAGTTCTTC
NA,NA,TRBV7-9,TRBJ2-5,CASTKGGIGETQCF,TGTGCCAGCACTAAGGGGGGGATCGGAGAGACCCAGTGCTTC
NA,NA,TRBV7-8,TRBJ2-7,CASSPLTSNEQYF,TGTGCCAGCAGCCCACTGACTAGTAACGAGCAGTACTTC
TRBD2,NA,TRBV20-1,TRBJ2-3,CSAGRRTSGKSDTQYF,TGCAGTGCTGGCCGCCGGACTAGTGGGAAGTCAGATACGCAGTATTTT
NA,many,TRBV9,TRBJ1-3,CASSAQTNTIYF,TGTGCCAGCAGCGCCCAGACAAACACCATATATTTT
NA,many,TRBV27,TRBJ1-6,CASSFLIGYSPLHF,TGTGCCAGCAGTTTCCTGATTGGGTACTCACCCCTCCACTTT
NA,NA,TRBV12-3/TRBV12-4,TRBJ2-3,CASSFVGGPRGRDTQYF,TGTGCCAGCAGTTTCGTGGGCGGCCCTCGGGGGCGGGATACGCAGTATTTT
NA,many,TRBV5-6,TRBJ2-7,CASSLEGVSYEQYF,TGTGCCAGCAGCTTGGAGGGAGTATCCTACGAGCAGTACTTC
TRBD1,NA,TRBV2,TRBJ1-5,CASSRDSYSNQPQHF,TGCGCCAGCAGTAGGGACAGCTATAGCAATCAGCCCCAGCATTTT
TRBD2,NA,TRBV25-1,TRBJ2-3,CASVSGASSTDTQYF,TGTGCCAGCGTTAGCGGGGCGTCTAGCACAGATACGCAGTATTTT
NA,many,TRBV7-2,TRBJ2-3,CASSFDLGTPRDTQYF,TGTGCCAGCAGCTTCGACCTCGGGACACCTCGGGATACGCAGTATTTT
NA,few,TRBV18,TRBJ2-3,CASSPDWQRGTDTQYF,TGTGCCAGCTCACCAGATTGGCAGCGTGGGACAGATACGCAGTATTTT
NA,many,TRBV5-4,TRBJ2-1,CASSLGGRRVNEQFF,TGTGCCAGCAGCTTGGGAGGGAGAAGGGTCAATGAGCAGTTCTTC
TRBD1,many,TRBV7-2,TRBJ1-2,CASSSSGGGGYGYTF,TGTGCCAGCAGCTCATCAGGGGGGGGGGGCTATGGCTACACCTTC
NA,once,TRBV6-6,TRBJ1-5,CASTQSGSRGVGNQPQHF,TGTGCCAGCACCCAATCCGGGAGCCGGGGAGTAGGCAATCAGCCCCAGCATTTT
TRBD2,many,TRBV3-1,TRBJ2-1,CASSPSASGNNEQFF,TGTGCCAGCAGCCCATCGGCTAGCGGGAACAATGAGCAGTTCTTC
NA,NA,TRBV9,TRBJ2-5,CASSDRQTQETQYF,TGTGCCAGCAGCGATCGACAGACACAAGAGACCCAGTACTTC
NA,many,TRBV9,TRBJ2-2,CASSAHDTGELFF,TGTGCCAGCAGCGCTCACGACACCGGGGAGCTGTTTTTT
TRBD1,many,TRBV4-1,TRBJ2-7,CASSPMDRFSYEQYF,TGCGCCAGCAGCCCAATGGACAGGTTCTCCTACGAGCAGTACTTC